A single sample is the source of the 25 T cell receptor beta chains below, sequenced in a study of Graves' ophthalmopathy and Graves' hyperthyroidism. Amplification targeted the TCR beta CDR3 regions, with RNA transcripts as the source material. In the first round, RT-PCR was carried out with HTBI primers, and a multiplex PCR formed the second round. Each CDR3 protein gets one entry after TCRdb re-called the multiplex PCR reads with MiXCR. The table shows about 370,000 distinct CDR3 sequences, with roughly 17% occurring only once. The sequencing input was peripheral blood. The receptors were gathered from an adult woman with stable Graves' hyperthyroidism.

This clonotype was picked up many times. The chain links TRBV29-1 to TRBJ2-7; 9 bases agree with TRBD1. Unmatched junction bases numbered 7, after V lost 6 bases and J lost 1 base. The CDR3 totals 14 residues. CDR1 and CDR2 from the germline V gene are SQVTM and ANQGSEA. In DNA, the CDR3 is TGCAGCGTGACCGACAGGGGGAAGTCCTACGAGCAGTACTTC. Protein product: CSVTDRGKSYEQYF.

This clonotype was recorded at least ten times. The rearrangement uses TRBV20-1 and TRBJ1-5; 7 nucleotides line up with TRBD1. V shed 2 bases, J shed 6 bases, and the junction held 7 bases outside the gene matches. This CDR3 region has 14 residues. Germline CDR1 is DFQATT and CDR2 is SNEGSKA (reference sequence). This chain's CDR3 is CSARRTGIRQPQHF. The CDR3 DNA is TGCAGTGCTAGAAGGACAGGAATTCGTCAGCCCCAGCATTTT.

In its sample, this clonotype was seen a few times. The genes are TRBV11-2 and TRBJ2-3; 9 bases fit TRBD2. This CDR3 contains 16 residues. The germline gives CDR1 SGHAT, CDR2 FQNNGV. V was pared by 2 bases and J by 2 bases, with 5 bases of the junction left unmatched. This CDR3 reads CASSLMASGNTDTQYF. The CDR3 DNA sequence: TGTGCCAGCAGCTTAATGGCTAGCGGGAACACAGATACGCAGTATTTT. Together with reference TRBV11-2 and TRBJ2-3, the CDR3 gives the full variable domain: EAGVAQSPRYKIIEKRQSVAFWCNPISGHATLYWYQQILGQGPKLLIQFQNNGVVDDSQLPKDRFSAERLKGVDSTLKIQPAKLEDSAVYLCASSLMASGNTDTQYFGPGTRLTVL.

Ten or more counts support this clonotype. The chain's CDR3 is CASSLQTNIYGYTF. As DNA, the CDR3 is TGCGCCAGCAGCTTGCAAACAAACATCTATGGCTACACCTTC. The genes are TRBV10-2 and TRBJ1-2; D ambiguous. The germline V and J ends were trimmed by 6 bases and 4 bases, with 15 bases remaining between them. CDR1 is WSHSY, CDR2 SAAADI, per germline. This CDR3 spans 14 amino acids.

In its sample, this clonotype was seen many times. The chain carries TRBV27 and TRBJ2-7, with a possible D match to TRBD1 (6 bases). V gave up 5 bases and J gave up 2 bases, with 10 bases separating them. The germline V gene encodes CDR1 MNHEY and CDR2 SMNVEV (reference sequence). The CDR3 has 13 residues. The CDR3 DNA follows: TGTGCCAGCAGTCACGGACAGACCTACGAGCAGTACTTC. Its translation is CASSHGQTYEQYF.

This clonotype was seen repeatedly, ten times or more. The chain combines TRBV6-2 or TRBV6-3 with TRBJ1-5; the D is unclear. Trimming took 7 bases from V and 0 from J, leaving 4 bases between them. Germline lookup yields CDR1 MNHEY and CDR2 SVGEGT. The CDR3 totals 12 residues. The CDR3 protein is CASNRSNQPQHF. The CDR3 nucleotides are TGTGCCAGCAATCGTAGCAATCAGCCCCAGCATTTT.

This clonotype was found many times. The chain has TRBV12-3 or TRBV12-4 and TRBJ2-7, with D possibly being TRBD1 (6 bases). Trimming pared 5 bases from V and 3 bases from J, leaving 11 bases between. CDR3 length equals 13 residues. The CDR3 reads CASSRTAHYEQYF. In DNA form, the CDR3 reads TGTGCCAGCAGTCGGACAGCGCACTACGAGCAGTACTTC.

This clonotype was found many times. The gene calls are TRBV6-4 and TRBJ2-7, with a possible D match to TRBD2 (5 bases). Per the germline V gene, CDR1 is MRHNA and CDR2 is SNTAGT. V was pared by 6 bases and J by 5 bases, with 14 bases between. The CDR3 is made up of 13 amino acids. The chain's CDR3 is CASSGGPIDEQYF. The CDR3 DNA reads TGTGCCAGCAGCGGAGGCCCGATCGACGAGCAGTACTTC.

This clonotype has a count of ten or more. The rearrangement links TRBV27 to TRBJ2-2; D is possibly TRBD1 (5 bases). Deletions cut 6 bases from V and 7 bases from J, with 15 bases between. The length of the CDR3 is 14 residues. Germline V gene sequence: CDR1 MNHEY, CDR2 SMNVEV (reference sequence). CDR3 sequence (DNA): TGTGCCAGCAGGGGAAAAGGGGTCCTCGGGGAGCTGTTTTTT. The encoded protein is CASRGKGVLGELFF.

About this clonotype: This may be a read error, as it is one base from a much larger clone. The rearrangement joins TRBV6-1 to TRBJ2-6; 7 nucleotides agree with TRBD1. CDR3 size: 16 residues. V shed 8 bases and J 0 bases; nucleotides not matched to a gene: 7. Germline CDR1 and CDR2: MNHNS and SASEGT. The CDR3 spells CASGDSATSGANVLTF. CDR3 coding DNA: TGTGCCAGCGGGGACAGTGCTACCTCTGGGGCCAACGTCCTGACTTTC.

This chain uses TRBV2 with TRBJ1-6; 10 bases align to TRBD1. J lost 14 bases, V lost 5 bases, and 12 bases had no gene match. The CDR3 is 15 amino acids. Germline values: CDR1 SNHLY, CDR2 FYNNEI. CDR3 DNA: TGTGCCAGCAGTTCCAGACAGGGGGCTAGCTCAGCCCTCCACTTT. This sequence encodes CASSSRQGASSALHF.

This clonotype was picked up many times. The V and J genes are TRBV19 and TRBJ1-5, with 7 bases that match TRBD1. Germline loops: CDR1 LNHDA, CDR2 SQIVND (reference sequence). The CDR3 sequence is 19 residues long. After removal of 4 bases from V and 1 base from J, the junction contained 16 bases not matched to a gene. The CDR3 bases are TGTGCCAGTAGTACAAACCGGAACAGGGGCTCGGGAAGCAATCAGCCCCAGCATTTT. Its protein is CASSTNRNRGSGSNQPQHF.

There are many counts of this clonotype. DNA for the CDR3: TGTGCCAGCAGTGCCCAGCCGGGACCCGCCATCGAGCAGTACTTC. Translated: CASSAQPGPAIEQYF. V gene TRBV6-2 or TRBV6-3 combines with J gene TRBJ2-7; D may match TRBD1 or TRBD2 (5 bases each). Deletions cut 5 bases from V and 6 bases from J, with 20 bases between. The germline CDR1 and CDR2 sequences are MNHEY and SVGEGT. The CDR3 is 15 residues long.

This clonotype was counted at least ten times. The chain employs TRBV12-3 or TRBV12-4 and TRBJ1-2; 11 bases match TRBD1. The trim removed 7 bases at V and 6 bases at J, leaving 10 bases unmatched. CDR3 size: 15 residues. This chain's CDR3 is CASTTGTGGFDGYTF. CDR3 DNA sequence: TGTGCCAGCACCACCGGGACAGGGGGGTTCGATGGCTACACCTTC.

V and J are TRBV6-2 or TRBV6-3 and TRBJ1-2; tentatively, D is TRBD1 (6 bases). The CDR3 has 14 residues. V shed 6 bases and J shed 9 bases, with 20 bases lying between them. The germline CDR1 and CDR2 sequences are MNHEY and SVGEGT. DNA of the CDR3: TGTGCCAGCAGCTTTACAGGGAACACTGACAGCTACACCTTC. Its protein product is CASSFTGNTDSYTF.

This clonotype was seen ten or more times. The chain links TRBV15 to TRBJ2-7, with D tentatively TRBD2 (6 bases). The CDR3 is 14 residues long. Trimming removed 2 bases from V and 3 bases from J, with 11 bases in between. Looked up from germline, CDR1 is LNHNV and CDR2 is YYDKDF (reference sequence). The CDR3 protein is CATSRLARDYEQYF. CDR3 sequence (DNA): TGTGCCACCAGCAGACTAGCGCGGGACTACGAGCAGTACTTC.

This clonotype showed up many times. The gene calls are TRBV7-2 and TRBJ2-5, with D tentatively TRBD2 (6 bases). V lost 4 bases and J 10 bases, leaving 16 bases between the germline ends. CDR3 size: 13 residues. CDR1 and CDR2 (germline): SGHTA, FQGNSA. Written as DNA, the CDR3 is TGTGCCAGCAGCTCCCCGACTAGATCAAACCAGTACTTC. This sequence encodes CASSSPTRSNQYF.

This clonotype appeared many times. The CDR3 loop reads CASSLGGAPDFGGYTF. The CDR3 region has the DNA TGTGCCAGCAGTCTAGGGGGGGCGCCGGATTTCGGCGGCTACACCTTC. The rearrangement links TRBV12-3 or TRBV12-4 to TRBJ1-2; tentatively, D is TRBD1 (6 bases). The V end was cut by 5 bases, the J end by 8 bases, with 24 bases between. The CDR3 consists of 16 residues.

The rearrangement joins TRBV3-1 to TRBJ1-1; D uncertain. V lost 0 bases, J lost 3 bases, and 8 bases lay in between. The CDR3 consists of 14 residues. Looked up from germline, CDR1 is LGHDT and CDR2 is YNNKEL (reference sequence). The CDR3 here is CASSQDAGYTEAFF. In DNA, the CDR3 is TGTGCCAGCAGCCAAGACGCCGGTTACACTGAAGCTTTCTTT.

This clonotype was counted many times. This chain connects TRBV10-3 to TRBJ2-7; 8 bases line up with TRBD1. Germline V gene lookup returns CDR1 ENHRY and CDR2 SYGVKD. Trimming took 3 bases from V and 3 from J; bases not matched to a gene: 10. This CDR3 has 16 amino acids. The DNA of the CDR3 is TGTGCCATCAGTGACCCCATGACAGGGGCCTTCTACGAGCAGTACTTC. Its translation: CAISDPMTGAFYEQYF.

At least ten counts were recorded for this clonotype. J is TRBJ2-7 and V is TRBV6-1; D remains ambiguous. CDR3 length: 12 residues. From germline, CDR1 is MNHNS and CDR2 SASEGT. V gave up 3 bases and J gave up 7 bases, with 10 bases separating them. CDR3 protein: CASSEGSWEQYF. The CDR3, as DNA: TGTGCCAGCAGTGAGGGCAGCTGGGAGCAGTACTTC.

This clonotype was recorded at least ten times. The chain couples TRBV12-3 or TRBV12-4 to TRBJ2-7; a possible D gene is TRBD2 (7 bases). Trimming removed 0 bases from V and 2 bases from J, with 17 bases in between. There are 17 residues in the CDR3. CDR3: CASSLASGGRPTYEQYF. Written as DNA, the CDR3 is TGTGCCAGCAGTTTAGCTTCCGGGGGGCGGCCCACCTACGAGCAGTACTTC.

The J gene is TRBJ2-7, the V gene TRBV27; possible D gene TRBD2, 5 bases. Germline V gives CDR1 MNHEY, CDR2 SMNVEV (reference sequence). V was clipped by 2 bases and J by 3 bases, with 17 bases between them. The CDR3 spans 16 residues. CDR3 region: CASSLHRVRGSYEQYF. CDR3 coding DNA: TGTGCCAGCAGTTTACATAGGGTTCGGGGAAGCTACGAGCAGTACTTC.

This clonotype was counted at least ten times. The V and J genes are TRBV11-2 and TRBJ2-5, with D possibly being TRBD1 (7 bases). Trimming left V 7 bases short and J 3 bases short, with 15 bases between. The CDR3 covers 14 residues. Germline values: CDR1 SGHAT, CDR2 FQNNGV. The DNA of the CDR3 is TGTGCCAGCACCGGGGCGGGACAGAAAGAGACCCAGTACTTC. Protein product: CASTGAGQKETQYF.

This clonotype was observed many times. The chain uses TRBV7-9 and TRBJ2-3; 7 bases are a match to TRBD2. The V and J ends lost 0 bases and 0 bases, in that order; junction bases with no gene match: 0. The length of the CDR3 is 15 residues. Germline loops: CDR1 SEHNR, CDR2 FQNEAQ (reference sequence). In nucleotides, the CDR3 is TGTGCCAGCAGCTTAGCTAGCGGGAGCACAGATACGCAGTATTTT. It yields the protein CASSLASGSTDTQYF.